These 17 T cell receptor beta chains came from one sample sequenced in a study of identical twins. One entry per CDR3 protein results from TCRdb running MiXCR on the 5' RACE reads. Here the sample spans 450,000 or so distinct CDR3 sequences, roughly 26% being singletons. These data were also reused for a study on T cells expressing NK-cell markers.

What was sequenced was CD4+ T cells sorted from blood. These receptor sequences come from a woman under 30 in good health.

V usage is TRBV24-1 and J usage is TRBJ2-1; the D gene could be TRBD1 or TRBD2 (5 bases each). The germline V and J ends were trimmed by 2 bases and 2 bases, with 9 bases remaining between them. Germline values: CDR1 KGHDR, CDR2 SFDVKD. The CDR3 has 15 residues. CDR3 sequence reads: CATSDSGRPYNEQFF. The CDR3 nucleotides are TGTGCCACCAGTGATTCGGGGCGCCCCTACAATGAGCAGTTCTTC.

V gene TRBV7-2 combines with J gene TRBJ2-4; D could derive from TRBD1 or TRBD2 (5 bases each). V gave up 5 bases and J gave up 5 bases, with 10 bases separating them. The CDR3 loop spans 13 amino acids. Per germline, CDR1 SGHTA and CDR2 FQGNSA. The CDR3 protein is CASSPGPENIQYF. Written as DNA, the CDR3 is TGTGCCAGCAGCCCGGGGCCAGAAAACATTCAGTACTTC.

V gene TRBV20-1 combines with J gene TRBJ2-7, with D unresolved. V lost 6 bases to trimming and J lost 7 bases, with 13 bases between them. This CDR3 spans 11 amino acids. Germline V gene sequence: CDR1 DFQATT, CDR2 SNEGSKA (reference sequence). The CDR3: CSARTPLEQYF. CDR3 in DNA: TGCAGTGCCCGAACCCCCTTGGAGCAGTACTTC.

The chain has TRBV14 and TRBJ2-1; 7 nucleotides match TRBD1. This CDR3 is 14 amino acids long. Germline V gives CDR1 SGHDN, CDR2 FVKESK. V lost 4 bases and J lost 6; bases outside the gene matches: 6. Written as DNA, the CDR3 is TGTGCCAGCAGCCGAGTCCGGGACAGCAATGAGCAGTTCTTC. Amino acids: CASSRVRDSNEQFF. The complete variable domain, with remaining parts taken from reference TRBV14 and TRBJ2-1, reads EAGVTQFPSHSVIEKGQTVTLRCDPISGHDNLYWYRRVMGKEIKFLLHFVKESKQDESGMPNNRFLAERTGGTYSTLKVQPAELEDSGVYFCASSRVRDSNEQFFGPGTRLTVL.

The chain couples TRBV29-1 to TRBJ2-7, with 12 positions matching TRBD2. The CDR3 is 13 amino acids. Germline lookup yields CDR1 SQVTM and CDR2 ANQGSEA. The V gene end was trimmed by 5 bases and the J gene end by 5 bases; junction bases not matched to a gene: 4. In DNA form, the CDR3 reads TGCAGCGTTCCTAGCGGGGGGGCCCACGAGCAGTACTTC. Its translation: CSVPSGGAHEQYF.

The chain recombines TRBV20-1 with TRBJ2-4; 11 bases line up with TRBD2. CDR1 is DFQATT, CDR2 SNEGSKA, per germline (reference sequence). Trimming took 6 bases from V and 1 from J; bases not matched to a gene: 5. CDR3 length: 15 amino acids. CDR3 DNA sequence: TGCAGTGCGAAGACTAGCGGGGCGGCCAAAAACATTCAGTACTTC. It yields the protein CSAKTSGAAKNIQYF.

This clonotype occurred a few times. V usage is TRBV6-2 or TRBV6-3 and J usage is TRBJ1-1; D call uncertain. In germline, CDR1 is MNHEY, CDR2 SVGEGT. CDR3 size: 15 residues. V lost 2 bases and J 1 base, leaving 11 bases between the germline ends. The CDR3 spells CASSYRRTRNTEAFF. The CDR3 nucleotides are TGTGCCAGCAGTTACAGGCGGACGCGGAACACTGAAGCTTTCTTT.

This chain joins TRBV5-4 and TRBJ2-1; TRBD1 aligns across 9 bases. V lost 4 bases to trimming and J lost 6 bases; unmatched junction nucleotides: 14. CDR1 and CDR2 (germline): SGHNT, YYREEE (reference sequence). The CDR3 sequence is 17 residues long. CDR3 sequence reads: CASSGGSVGQGTNEQFF. The CDR3 DNA follows: TGTGCCAGCAGCGGGGGGAGCGTAGGACAGGGGACCAATGAGCAGTTCTTC.

This clonotype has just a few counts. The rearrangement uses TRBV6-5 and TRBJ1-1, with 7 bases aligning to TRBD1. This CDR3 spans 15 amino acids. Germline assignment: CDR1 MNHEY and CDR2 SVGAGI. The J segment lost 2 bases and the V segment lost 0 bases, leaving 3 bases of the junction unmatched. The CDR3 sequence: CASSYSGGLNTEAFF. Written as DNA, the CDR3 is TGTGCCAGCAGTTACTCAGGGGGCCTTAACACTGAAGCTTTCTTT.

In its sample, this clonotype was seen many times. J is TRBJ2-1 and V is TRBV5-1; no definite D call. The germline gives CDR1 SGHRS, CDR2 YFSETQ. This CDR3 contains 12 residues. Trimming removed 0 bases from V and 7 bases from J, with 5 bases in between. The CDR3 coding sequence is TGCGCCAGCAGCTTGGTGGATAATGAGCAGTTCTTC. Protein: CASSLVDNEQFF.

This rearrangement joins TRBV7-9 to TRBJ2-3; 8 bases agree with TRBD1. J was trimmed by 6 bases and V by 5 bases; bases with no gene match: 13. Looked up from germline, CDR1 is SEHNR and CDR2 is FQNEAQ (reference sequence). This CDR3 contains 16 residues. Here the CDR3 DNA reads TGTGCCAGCAGCGTCTTCGGACAGGGAGAGGCGGATACGCAGTATTTT. Translated: CASSVFGQGEADTQYF.

J is TRBJ2-7 and V is TRBV4-2, with 10 bases lining up with TRBD2. Trimming took 1 base from V and 4 from J; bases not matched to a gene: 4. The CDR3 contains 15 residues. Germline V gene sequence: CDR1 LGHNA, CDR2 YNFKEQ. The CDR3 nucleotides read TGTGCCAGCAGCCAAGGGACTAGCGGAAAGTACGAGCAGTACTTC. Translated: CASSQGTSGKYEQYF.

The sample holds many counts of this clonotype. J is TRBJ2-7 and V is TRBV5-1; TRBD2 matches at 9 bases. The CDR3 sequence is 17 residues long. Trimming removed 3 bases from V and 3 bases from J; junction bases left unmatched: 13. CDR1 and CDR2 from the germline V gene are SGHRS and YFSETQ. CDR3 sequence (DNA): TGCGCCAGCAGCTCCTATAGCGGGAGTAAAAGAGTCTACGAGCAGTACTTC. It is translated as CASSSYSGSKRVYEQYF.

Only a few counts were recorded for this clonotype. The chain links TRBV28 to TRBJ2-1; TRBD2 agrees at 8 bases. The CDR3 spans 13 residues. Germline V gives CDR1 MDHEN, CDR2 SYDVKM. J gave up 6 bases and V 7 bases, and 5 bases lay outside the gene matches. The CDR3, as DNA: TGTGCCAGCAACCTAGCGGGCCTCAATGAGCAGTTCTTC. This translates into CASNLAGLNEQFF.

This clonotype has a count of ten or more. V usage is TRBV7-6 and J usage is TRBJ1-1; tentatively, D is TRBD1 (6 bases). Trimming shortened V by 5 bases and J by 2 bases, and 9 bases separated the two germline ends. This CDR3 region has 13 residues. The germline gives CDR1 SGHVS, CDR2 FNYEAQ. The DNA of the CDR3 is TGTGCCAGCAGCGAGGACAGAAACACTGAAGCTTTCTTT. This gives the protein CASSEDRNTEAFF. Looking up the rest from reference TRBV7-6 and TRBJ1-1 gives the full variable domain: GAGVSQSPRYKVTKRGQDVALRCDPISGHVSLYWYRQALGQGPEFLTYFNYEAQQDKSGLPNDRFSAERPEGSISTLTIQRTEQRDSAMYRCASSEDRNTEAFFGQGTRLTVV.

This clonotype was counted a few times. The chain joins TRBV10-3 to TRBJ2-7, with D tentatively TRBD2 (6 bases). The germline V gene has CDR1 ENHRY and CDR2 SYGVKD. Trimming cost V 6 bases and J 5 bases, with 11 bases left between them. The CDR3 has 12 residues. CDR3 coding DNA: TGTGCCATCAGAAGGGACTTAAACGAGCAGTACTTC. Translation: CAIRRDLNEQYF.

The sample holds a few counts of this clonotype. V gene TRBV24-1 combines with J gene TRBJ2-1; weak D call: TRBD1 (6 bases). There are 16 residues in the CDR3. Trimming left V 3 bases short and J 6 bases short, with 17 bases between. CDR1 KGHDR and CDR2 SFDVKD come from the germline V gene. CDR3 DNA: TGTGCCACCAGTGATCCGAGGGGGACCCAGCTCAATGAGCAGTTCTTC. It is translated as CATSDPRGTQLNEQFF.